This TCR beta chain was captured by sequencing in a study of T cells in narcolepsy (dated by TCRdb to 2017 to 2018). Some background on the complete study: Patients with narcolepsy type 1 or type 2 (NT1, NT2) were enrolled in the study together with healthy control donors. The study sought autoreactive T cells targeting hypocretin neuron self-antigens (hypocretin, TRIB2) in narcolepsy patients, using TCR Vbeta sequencing to track clonotypes in blood and CSF. The research as a whole found: No sequences matching autoreactive T cell clones were present in some of the blood memory CD4+ repertoires from patients and controls. Autoreactive clonotypes were reported to be detected serially in the blood of the same patients and of different patients, but not in the blood of healthy controls. Patients and controls had similar numbers of sequenced blood memory CD4+ clonotypes, with averages of around 41,000 in patients and 33,354 in controls. Plots comparing CSF and blood CD4+ T cell clonotypes from the same patient highlighted HCRT-specific and TRIB2-specific autoreactive clonotypes.

Libraries were built with the immunoSEQ multiplex PCR assay. Held by TCRdb, this immuneACCESS table contains in-frame sequences only and omits some clones. Under half of the omission traces to an unresolved V gene where checked; the cause of the rest is unknown. Recorded for this sample are over 20,000 clones; around 90% of them occurred a single time. In total, the top ten clones hold 0.9% to 1.2% of the sample. According to the germline V gene (reference sequence), CDR1 reads LNHDA and CDR2 reads SQIVND. Between the V and J ends, shortened by 7 bases and 2 bases respectively, the junction contains 15 bases. Including cysteine and phenylalanine, the CDR3 has 15 amino acids. The CDR3 DNA has 45 bases and is translated from base 1. Remarks on this clone: No antigen is known for it. Base qualities were left out, and no much larger clone turns up one base away.

Memory CD4+ T cells were sorted ex vivo from peripheral blood of narcolepsy patients and healthy controls for TCR Vbeta sequencing. Sequenced input: CD45RA- memory CD4+ T cells from PBMCs. Read against the paper, the sample's cell subset or site label means: memory T cells sorted ex vivo from peripheral blood. In this chain, TRBV19 is recombined with TRBJ2-1, with no reliable assignment of the D segment. This TCR derives from a human donor with narcolepsy. In nucleotides, the sequence is TGTGCCAGTACTTACGAAGGGTGGGCCTACAATGAGCAGTTCTTC. Its translation reads: CASTYEGWAYNEQFF.